The present entry profiles one TCR beta chain with its context. Treatment reported: about 20 received Ad26.COV2.S at low or high dose, single or two shots; a few received placebo; per-sample allocation not given. Collection of samples fell on day 63 after the first vaccine or placebo injection. V lost 7 bases and J lost 6; bases outside the gene matches: 8. Germline-derived CDR1 and CDR2 are LNHDA and SQIVND (reference sequence). This CDR3 has 14 residues. Measured with immunoSEQ multiplex PCR; TCRdb has only the in-frame clones, and not every one. The sample includes 380,000 or so clones, approximately 86% seen only once; the top ten take about 10%. The sample is drawn from a study of Ad26.COV2.S vaccination and SARS-CoV-2 variants.

Sequenced material: peripheral blood, taken in a trial of Ad26.COV2.S vaccine versus placebo. The rearrangement joins TRBV19 to TRBJ1-5, with 8 positions matching TRBD1. This receptor was obtained from a person aged 18-60 years who received the Ad26.COV2.S COVID-19 vaccine or a placebo. The CDR3 DNA is TGTGCCAGTATTGGCAGGGGGCTGGGTCAGCCCCAGCATTTT. This translates into CASIGRGLGQPQHF.